A single T cell receptor (beta chain) is shown here with its context. One junction end does not reproduce the germline sequence, and a read error may be involved. Here immunoSEQ multiplex PCR was the method, and the copy in TCRdb shows in-frame clones only, minus some. The sample comprises about 39,000 clones, 88% of which are singletons, and about 2% rests with the top ten. Germline V gene lookup returns CDR1 SSHAT and CDR2 FNYEAQ (reference sequence). The CDR3 has 18 residues. The sample originates from a study of blood T cell repertoires in COVID-19. The receptor's source is a human donor in a cohort sampled during active COVID-19. The rearrangement joins TRBV7-7 to TRBJ2-4, with 11 bases identical to TRBD1. Sequenced sample: peripheral blood. This CDR3 is CASSLVGQGELAKNIQYF. For the CDR3, the DNA is TGTGCTAGCAGCTTAGTGGGACAGGGGGAGCTAGCCAAAAACATTCAGTACTTC.